These 9 T cell receptor beta chains were sequenced from one sample in a study of blood T cell repertoires in COVID-19. Assay used: immunoSEQ multiplex PCR; TCRdb lists only in-frame clones, some missing. The sample shows 65,000 or so clones, 65% to 85% of them seen only once. Sequenced: peripheral blood. These receptors originate from a man between 25 and 39 years old with COVID-19, enrolled during active disease.

V gene TRBV27 combines with J gene TRBJ1-6; D is uncertain. V lost 0 bases to trimming and J lost 6 bases, with 3 bases between them. The CDR3 length is 13 residues. Germline-derived CDR1 and CDR2 are MNHEY and SMNVEV (reference sequence). This CDR3 reads CASSLSSNSPLHF. CDR3 nucleotides: TGTGCCAGCAGTTTATCCAGTAATTCACCCCTCCACTTT.

V usage is TRBV18 and J usage is TRBJ1-2; 11 bases match TRBD1. The CDR3 runs to 15 residues. V shed 5 bases and J 4 bases; nucleotides not matched to a gene: 6. Germline V gene lookup returns CDR1 KGHSH and CDR2 LQKENI. CDR3 protein: CASSMDRGLGYGYTF. The CDR3 DNA reads TGTGCCAGCTCAATGGACAGGGGGCTGGGCTATGGCTACACCTTC.

V and J are TRBV5-4 and TRBJ2-7; a weak D match, TRBD1 (5 bases). Trimming shortened V by 0 bases and J by 5 bases, and 9 bases separated the two germline ends. The CDR3 covers 13 residues. CDR1 SGHNT and CDR2 YYREEE come from the germline V gene (reference sequence). The CDR3 DNA reads as TGTGCCAGCAGCTTGGCAGTCAGGGACGAGCAGTACTTC. Protein product: CASSLAVRDEQYF.

The rearrangement links TRBV29-1 to TRBJ2-3; D is ambiguous. Per the germline V gene, CDR1 is SQVTM and CDR2 is ANQGSEA. The CDR3 has 11 residues. The DNA of the CDR3 is TGCACCTCCGGTCAAATCGATACGCAGTATTTT. This gives the protein CTSGQIDTQYF.

V gene TRBV6-2 or TRBV6-3 combines with J gene TRBJ2-2, with no clear D. In germline, CDR1 is MNHEY, CDR2 SVGEGT. The CDR3 runs 14 residues. The ends were cut back, 8 bases at V and 3 bases at J, with 13 bases in the middle. For the CDR3, the DNA is TGTGCCAGCCGCCCCCCAGTGCACACCGGGGAGCTGTTTTTT. Its translation: CASRPPVHTGELFF.

J is TRBJ1-1 and V is TRBV6-5; TRBD1 might be the D (5 bases). The germline V gene encodes CDR1 MNHEY and CDR2 SVGAGI. This CDR3 region has 15 residues. Trimming left V 0 bases short and J 5 bases short, with 13 bases between. The CDR3 sequence is CASSYSAGMGTEAFF. Written as DNA, the CDR3 is TGTGCCAGCAGTTACTCGGCAGGGATGGGTACTGAAGCTTTCTTT.

The chain links TRBV9 to TRBJ1-6; 8 positions agree with TRBD1. This CDR3 spans 16 amino acids. Germline values: CDR1 SGDLS, CDR2 YYNGEE. Trimming cost V 0 bases and J 9 bases; bases outside gene matches: 8. The CDR3 DNA reads as TGTGCCAGCAGCGTAGCTCTTGACAGGGGCCGTTCACCCCTCCACTTT. This encodes CASSVALDRGRSPLHF.

The V call is TRBV24-1, the J call TRBJ1-5; TRBD1 aligns across 12 bases. Germline V gene data show CDR1 as KGHDR and CDR2 as SFDVKD. The V and J ends lost 3 bases and 4 bases, in that order; junction bases with no gene match: 3. The CDR3 has 16 residues. Written as DNA, the CDR3 is TGTGCCACCAGTGATGGGGGACAGGGGGCGAATCAGCCCCAGCATTTT. Translating it yields CATSDGGQGANQPQHF.

The chain uses TRBV19 and TRBJ2-1; 8 nucleotides line up with TRBD2. J gave up 6 bases and V 5 bases, and 6 bases lay outside the gene matches. The CDR3 is made up of 14 amino acids. CDR1 and CDR2 from the germline V gene are LNHDA and SQIVND (reference sequence). CDR3 coding DNA: TGTGCCAGTAGTCCTCGACTAGCGACCAATGAGCAGTTCTTC. It yields the protein CASSPRLATNEQFF. Using reference TRBV19 and TRBJ2-1 for the parts outside the CDR3, the full variable domain is DGGITQSPKYLFRKEGQNVTLSCEQNLNHDAMYWYRQDPGQGLRLIYYSQIVNDFQKGDIAEGYSVSREKKESFPLTVTSAQKNPTAFYLCASSPRLATNEQFFGPGTRLTVL.